One and the same sample provided the 12 T cell receptor beta chains below, sequenced in a study of T cell responses to AZD1222 COVID-19 vaccine (dated by TCRdb to the early 2020s). The sample's time point label is to be understood as: baseline before first vaccination. Library preparation was by the immunoSEQ multiplex PCR assay. Sourced from immuneACCESS, this table was stored by TCRdb with only in-frame sequences that have V and J called. A share of the clones is absent; for the studies checked, an unresolved V gene accounts for under half, and the remainder has no known explanation. This sample holds over 90,000 clones; about 92% were observed only once. The ten top clones hold about 5% of the sample. The sequencing used peripheral blood, collected on day 0 of AZD1222 vaccination. The source is an adult in good health.

The chain employs TRBV6-5 and TRBJ1-3, with D possibly matching TRBD1 (6 bases). CDR3 length equals 15 residues. The V end lost 2 bases, the J end lost 2 bases, and 10 bases lay between the germline ends. Germline V gives CDR1 MNHEY, CDR2 SVGAGI. The CDR3 region is CASSYAPGAGNTIYF. In DNA form, the CDR3 reads TGTGCCAGCAGTTACGCCCCAGGGGCTGGAAACACCATATATTTT.

The chain recombines TRBV6-5 with TRBJ2-7; TRBD2 matches 11 bases. V lost 10 bases and J lost 3; bases outside the gene matches: 2. CDR3 length: 12 amino acids. Germline CDR1 is MNHEY and CDR2 is SVGAGI. The CDR3 spells CATTSGIYEQYF. The CDR3 bases are TGTGCCACGACTAGCGGGATCTACGAGCAGTACTTC.

This clone was recorded once. This chain links TRBV28 with TRBJ2-1; D may be TRBD2 (5 bases). Germline CDR1 reads MDHEN; CDR2 reads SYDVKM. The CDR3 runs to 14 residues. V was cut by 3 bases and J by 3 bases, with 9 bases left in between. CDR3 region: CASSLAGIYNEQFF. DNA of the CDR3: TGTGCCAGCAGTTTGGCCGGGATCTACAATGAGCAGTTCTTC.

This clone has only one observation. This chain joins TRBV6-5 and TRBJ2-2; the match to TRBD2 covers 7 bases. Per the germline V gene, CDR1 is MNHEY and CDR2 is SVGAGI. Trimming cost V 0 bases and J 4 bases; bases outside gene matches: 5. The CDR3 is 16 residues long. The CDR3 coding sequence is TGTGCCAGCAGTTACTCGACGGCGGGGGTCACCGGGGAGCTGTTTTTT. Its translation: CASSYSTAGVTGELFF.

The chain combines TRBV5-6 with TRBJ1-1; D may be TRBD1 (6 bases). Between the trimmed V and J ends, which lost 4 bases and 5 bases, there was a span of 18 bases. CDR1 and CDR2 (germline): SGHDT, YYEEEE. The CDR3 extends over 15 amino acids. The CDR3 region is CASSPTQGQWTEAFF. The DNA of the CDR3 is TGTGCCAGCAGCCCCACTCAGGGGCAGTGGACTGAAGCTTTCTTT.

J is TRBJ2-3 and V is TRBV19; 7 bases are shared with TRBD2. V dropped 6 bases and J dropped 3; count of bases not matched to a gene: 9. The CDR3 loop spans 15 amino acids. Per the germline V gene, CDR1 is LNHDA and CDR2 is SQIVND (reference sequence). The CDR3 coding sequence is TGTGCCAGTAGCCAAGCGGGGAGGAGAACAGATACGCAGTATTTT. It is translated as CASSQAGRRTDTQYF.

CDR3 DNA sequence: TGCGCCAGCAGCGAGGGTAGCTCTGAAGCTTTCTTT. This translates into CASSEGSSEAFF. The chain uses TRBV5-1 and TRBJ1-1; D is undetermined. The V gene lost 4 bases and the J gene lost 6 bases, with 10 bases spanning the gap. Germline V lookup: CDR1 SGHRS, CDR2 YFSETQ. This CDR3 has 12 residues.

On this clone: The limits of the CDR3 on the DNA are not certain, so only TCRdb's listed CDR3 is given. V is TRBV7-9 and J is TRBJ2-3; whether TRBD2, the table's D call, matches the DNA was not checked. The CDR3 contains 13 residues when both ends are counted. The V gene's germline CDR1 is SEHNR and CDR2 FQNEAQ (reference sequence). The chain's CDR3 is CASSRGFAGGSYF.

V and J are TRBV6-5 and TRBJ2-7; D gene unclear. This CDR3 spans 12 amino acids. The V and J ends lost 9 bases and 4 bases respectively, with 13 bases between them. CDR1 and CDR2 from the germline V gene are MNHEY and SVGAGI. CDR3 DNA sequence: TGTGCCAGTATCAATACCGGGTACGAGCAGTACTTC. Encoded protein: CASINTGYEQYF.

The chain uses TRBV7-9 and TRBJ1-3, with D unclear. The V end lost 4 bases, the J end lost 4 bases, and 8 bases lay between the germline ends. Germline assignment: CDR1 SEHNR and CDR2 FQNEAQ (reference sequence). The CDR3 contains 13 residues. CDR3 region: CASSSRRGNTIYF. DNA for the CDR3: TGTGCCAGCAGCTCTCGCAGGGGAAACACCATATATTTT.

The V call is TRBV6-5, the J call TRBJ2-1; 10 positions match TRBD2. The CDR3 length is 15 residues. Trimming cost V 6 bases and J 6 bases; bases outside gene matches: 8. Per the germline V gene, CDR1 is MNHEY and CDR2 is SVGAGI. The CDR3 coding sequence is TGTGCCAGCAGGCCCAGCGGGGGGGCTAGCAATGAGCAGTTCTTC. Its translation is CASRPSGGASNEQFF.

J is TRBJ2-1 and V is TRBV30; 9 bases align to TRBD2. This CDR3 spans 14 amino acids. Germline V CDR1 and CDR2: GTSNPN, SVGIG (reference sequence). V dropped 1 base and J dropped 9; count of bases not matched to a gene: 7. Written as DNA, the CDR3 is TGTGCCTGGAGTGATGCGGGGGGGCCAATTGAGCAGTTCTTC. Translated, it gives CAWSDAGGPIEQFF.